A selection of T cell receptor beta chains follows, all from one sample in a study of blood T cell repertoires in COVID-19. This table comes from immunoSEQ multiplex PCR, and its TCRdb copy is limited to in-frame clones, with some not included. The sample lists 200,000 to 250,000 clones; 88% were seen once. Material: PBMCs or T cells enriched from blood (not recorded which). The receptor source for this set is a woman aged 25 to 45 who had recovered from COVID-19. CDR3s include the opening cysteine and the closing phenylalanine or tryptophan. A D gene is named only where the DNA matches it firmly. Rows may omit the clone size; those that give it use once, few, many or a size class.

- | TRBJ2-7 | 13 | - | TRBV7-8 | CASSLDLSYEQYF | TGTGCCAGCAGCTTAGACTTATCCTACGAGCAGTACTTC
- | TRBJ2-5 | 14 | - | TRBV11-3 | CASSLGLAEETQYF | TGTGCCAGCAGCTTAGGCCTAGCCGAAGAGACCCAGTACTTC
- | TRBJ1-1 | 16 | TRBD1 | TRBV4-1 | CASSQSTGTVNTEAFF | TGCGCCAGCAGCCAATCTACCGGGACAGTGAACACTGAAGCTTTCTTT
- | TRBJ1-5 | 14 | TRBD1 | TRBV10-3 | CATQDRIYGQPQHF | TGTGCCACCCAGGACAGGATCTATGGTCAGCCCCAGCATTTT
- | TRBJ1-1 | 15 | - | TRBV6-5 | CASRLLGERNTEAFF | TGTGCCAGCAGGCTACTTGGGGAGAGGAACACTGAAGCTTTCTTT
- | TRBJ1-6 | 18 | - | TRBV5-5 | CASSLEYSRQIYNSPLHF | TGTGCCAGCAGCTTGGAATACTCTAGGCAGATATATAATTCACCCCTCCACTTT
- | TRBJ2-7 | 14 | TRBD2 | TRBV7-6 | CASSSGTKYYEQYF | TGTGCCAGCAGCTCCGGGACTAAGTACTACGAGCAGTACTTC
- | TRBJ1-1 | 12 | - | TRBV13 | CASSPRGTEAFF | TGTGCCAGCAGCCCACGGGGCACTGAAGCTTTCTTT
- | TRBJ2-7 | 15 | - | TRBV5-1 | CASSSAQGPSVKQYF | TGCGCCAGCAGCTCGGCCCAGGGGCCCTCTGTAAAGCAGTACTTC
- | TRBJ2-5 | 13 | TRBD1 | TRBV11-2 | CASSLDTGGTQYF | TGTGCCAGCAGCTTAGATACAGGGGGAACCCAGTACTTC
few | TRBJ2-1 | 16 | - | TRBV7-9 | CASSLFGSSSYNEQFF | TGTGCCAGCAGCTTATTTGGCTCCTCCTCCTACAATGAGCAGTTCTTC
- | TRBJ1-5 | 17 | - | TRBV4-3 | CASSQDHYRISNQPQHF | TGCGCCAGCAGCCAAGATCATTACAGGATTAGCAATCAGCCCCAGCATTTT
- | TRBJ2-1 | 16 | TRBD2 | TRBV3-1/TRBV3-2 | CASSQEAGENYNEQFF | TGTGCCAGCAGCCAAGAGGCGGGGGAGAACTACAATGAGCAGTTCTTC
- | TRBJ1-6 | 14 | TRBD1 | TRBV4-1 | CASSQTGYNSPLHF | TGCGCCAGCAGCCAGACAGGGTATAATTCACCCCTCCACTTT
- | TRBJ1-4 | 15 | TRBD1 | TRBV13 | CASSLGRTGSEKLFF | TGTGCCAGCAGCTTAGGAAGGACAGGGAGTGAAAAACTGTTTTTT
- | TRBJ2-3 | 12 | - | TRBV18 | CASSPGGDTQYF | TGTGCCAGCTCACCAGGGGGGGATACGCAGTATTTT
- | TRBJ2-3 | 13 | - | TRBV9 | CASSGLRGDTQYF | TGTGCCAGCAGCGGGTTAAGGGGAGATACGCAGTATTTT